The clone carrying this T cell receptor beta chain was seen more than once but under ten times. Its antigen is as yet unknown. PBMCs numbering at least 6.5 million were isolated per sample. This CDR3 spans 14 amino acids. Germline V CDR1 and CDR2: MNHNS, SASEGT. This sample is drawn from a study of blood T cells in healthy people across ages. The use of a sample-barcoded 5' primer and a J-beta primer mix characterized a second PCR of about 7 to 12 cycles. Each cDNA molecule received a tag from a template-switch adaptor that had 12 random nucleotides. TCRdb called the 5' RACE reads again in MiXCR, with one record for every CDR3 protein. Of under 800,000 distinct CDR3 sequences listed, 21% are singletons. Notes on the study in general: It was not possible, with unsorted PBMCs, to conclusively compare naive and antigen-experienced cells. The study found more naive CD4+ cells and higher diversity in long-lived than aged donors.

The sample consisted of blood. The genes are TRBV6-1 and TRBJ2-5; 7 nucleotides align to TRBD2. The last part of the DNA fits TRBJ2-7 better; the J call may be wrong. The sequence derives from a man aged 70-80 years in good health. The DNA of the CDR3 is TGTGCCAGCAGTGCCGGGAGGAGATCCTACGAGCAGTACTTC. As protein: CASSAGRRSYEQYF.